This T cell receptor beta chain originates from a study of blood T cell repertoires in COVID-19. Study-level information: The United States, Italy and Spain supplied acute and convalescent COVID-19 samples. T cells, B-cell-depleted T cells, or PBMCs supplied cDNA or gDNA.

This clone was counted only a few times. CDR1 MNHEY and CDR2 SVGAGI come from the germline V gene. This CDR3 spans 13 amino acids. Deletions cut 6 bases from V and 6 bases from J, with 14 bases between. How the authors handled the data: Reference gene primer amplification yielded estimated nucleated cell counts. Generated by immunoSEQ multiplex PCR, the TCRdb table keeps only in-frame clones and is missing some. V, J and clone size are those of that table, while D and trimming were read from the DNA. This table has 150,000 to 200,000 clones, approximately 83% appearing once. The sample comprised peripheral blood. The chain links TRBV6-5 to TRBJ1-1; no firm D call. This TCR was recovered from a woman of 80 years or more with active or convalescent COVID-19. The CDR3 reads CASRSGRSSEAFF. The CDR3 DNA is TGTGCCAGCAGGAGCGGACGGAGCTCTGAAGCTTTCTTT.